This T cell receptor beta chain was captured by sequencing in a study of OX40 agonist ivuxolimab in advanced cancers. The CDR3 totals 15 residues. Trimming removed 6 bases from V and 0 bases from J, with 12 bases in between. Germline-derived CDR1 and CDR2 are MGHDK and SYGVNS. This clone was found once. Its target is unknown. Profiling relied on immunoSEQ multiplex PCR, and the TCRdb table lists in-frame clones only, not all of them. This table holds about 64,000 clones, 88% found once. Findings and caveats of the study: There were also nonresponders showing low normalized T-cell clonal expansion. No antigen was identified for the clonally expanded peripheral T cells.

This receptor was obtained from an adult with an advanced solid tumor such as melanoma, head and neck, liver or kidney cancer. The V and J genes are TRBV25-1 and TRBJ2-1, with D perhaps matching TRBD1 (5 bases). Here the sequenced sample was CD4+ or CD8+ T cells sorted from blood, taken in a trial of the OX40 agonist ivuxolimab. CDR3 in DNA: TGTGCCAGCAGGGACACCCCGAGCTCCTACAATGAGCAGTTCTTC. Translating it yields CASRDTPSSYNEQFF. Looking up the rest from reference TRBV25-1 and TRBJ2-1 gives the full variable domain: EADIYQTPRYLVIGTGKKITLECSQTMGHDKMYWYQQDPGMELHLIHYSYGVNSTEKGDLSSESTVSRIRTEHFPLTLESARPSHTSQYLCASRDTPSSYNEQFFGPGTRLTVL.